The rows below give T cell receptor beta chains drawn from one sample of a study of blood T cell repertoires in COVID-19. Sequencing used immunoSEQ multiplex PCR; TCRdb keeps in-frame clones, though not all of them. Of roughly 170,000 clones in the sample, less than 90% were seen once. Sequencing was performed on peripheral blood. The receptors come from a man aged 65 to 79 with active or convalescent COVID-19. Both conserved end residues are part of each CDR3. The D gene is left open where the match is weak. Some rows have no size entry. The others give once, few or many, or a class for an expanded clone.

>NA|NA|TRBV5-1|TRBJ2-5
TGCGCCAGCAGCCCCAATGCCGGGGATGGAGAGACCCAGTACTTC
CASSPNAGDGETQYF
>NA|NA|TRBV30|TRBJ1-3
TGTGCCTGGAGGCACCTCTTCAGGGACACCATATATTTT
CAWRHLFRDTIYF
>NA|NA|TRBV13|TRBJ1-3
TGTGCCAGCAGCTCGGGTTCTGGAAACACCATATATTTT
CASSSGSGNTIYF
>NA|TRBD2|TRBV11-3|TRBJ2-1
TGTGCCAGCAGCTTAGGACAACTAACTAGCGGGGGACTGGGTGAGCAGTTCTTC
CASSLGQLTSGGLGEQFF
>NA|NA|TRBV18|TRBJ2-2
TGTGCCAGCTCACCACCCGGCGGTGCGAACACCGGGGAGCTGTTTTTT
CASSPPGGANTGELFF
>NA|TRBD1|TRBV10-1|TRBJ1-2
TGCGCCAGCAGTGAGGGACAGGGCTATGGCTACACCTTC
CASSEGQGYGYTF
>NA|TRBD1|TRBV5-1|TRBJ2-7
TGCGCCAGCAGCTCTGGACAGGGTACCTACGAGCAGTACTTC
CASSSGQGTYEQYF
>few|NA|TRBV14|TRBJ1-1
TGTGCCAGCAGCGCAGGTGGAAACACTGAAGCTTTCTTT
CASSAGGNTEAFF
>once|TRBD1|TRBV5-1|TRBJ1-1
TGCGCCAGCAGCTTAGACACAGGGGGCGGCACTGAAGCTTTCTTT
CASSLDTGGGTEAFF
>NA|TRBD1|TRBV7-9|TRBJ2-7
TGTGCCAGCAGCTTAGGCAGACAGGGTTTGGACGAGCAGTACTTC
CASSLGRQGLDEQYF
>once|NA|TRBV20-1|TRBJ1-1
TGCAGTGCTAGTCTGTCCGGGGTGAACACTGAAGCTTTCTTT
CSASLSGVNTEAFF
>few|NA|TRBV10-1|TRBJ1-5
TGCGCCAGCCCCGAGGTTAATAGCAATCAGCCCCAGCATTTT
CASPEVNSNQPQHF